This T cell receptor beta chain was documented in a study of OX40 agonist ivuxolimab in advanced cancers. The assay was immunoSEQ multiplex PCR, and TCRdb's table has in-frame clones only and misses some. Here the sample spans 35,000 to 45,000 clones, 70% to 90% being singletons. The CDR3 covers 12 residues. V lost 2 bases, J lost 4 bases, and 2 bases lay in between. Germline V gene lookup returns CDR1 MNHEY and CDR2 SVGAGI. This TCR was recovered from an adult with an advanced solid tumor such as melanoma, head and neck, liver or kidney cancer. The specimen was CD4+ or CD8+ T cells sorted from blood, collected in a trial of the OX40 agonist ivuxolimab. The V gene is TRBV6-5, the J gene TRBJ2-2; D not resolved. The chain's CDR3 is CASSYLTGELFF. For the CDR3, the DNA is TGTGCCAGCAGTTACCTCACCGGGGAGCTGTTTTTT.